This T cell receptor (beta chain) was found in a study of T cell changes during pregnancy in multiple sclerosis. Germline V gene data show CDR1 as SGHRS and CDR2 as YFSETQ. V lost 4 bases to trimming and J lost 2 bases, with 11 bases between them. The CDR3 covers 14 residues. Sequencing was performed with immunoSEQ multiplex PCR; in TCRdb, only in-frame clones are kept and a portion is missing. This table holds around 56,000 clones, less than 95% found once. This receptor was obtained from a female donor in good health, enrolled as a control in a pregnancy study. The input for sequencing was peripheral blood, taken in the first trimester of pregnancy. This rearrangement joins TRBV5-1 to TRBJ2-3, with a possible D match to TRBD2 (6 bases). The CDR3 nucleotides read TGCGCCAGCAGCCGGGAGCCTCACACAGATACGCAGTATTTT. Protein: CASSREPHTDTQYF.